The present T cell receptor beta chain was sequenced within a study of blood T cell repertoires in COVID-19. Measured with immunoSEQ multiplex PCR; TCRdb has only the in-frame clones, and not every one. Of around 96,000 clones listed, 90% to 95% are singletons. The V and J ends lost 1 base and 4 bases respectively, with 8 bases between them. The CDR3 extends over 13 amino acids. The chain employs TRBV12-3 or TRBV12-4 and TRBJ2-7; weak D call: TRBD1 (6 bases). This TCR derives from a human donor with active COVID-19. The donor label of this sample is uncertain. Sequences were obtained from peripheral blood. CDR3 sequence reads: CASSLDRVYEQYF. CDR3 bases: TGTGCCAGCAGTTTAGACAGGGTATACGAGCAGTACTTC.